The 26 T cell receptor beta chains listed next were all sequenced from one sample in a study of CD8 T cells in ankylosing spondylitis. Study findings and constraints: Several highly homologous variants made up a TCR beta motif that seemed to typify ankylosing spondylitis blood.

What these receptors recognize is not known. TCRdb independently ran MiXCR on the 5' RACE reads; one entry per CDR3 protein. Here the sample spans roughly 370,000 distinct CDR3 sequences, 20% to 25% being singletons. The source material was blood, either unsorted or a sorted T cell fraction (not recorded which). The receptors originated from a male donor with ankylosing spondylitis.

This clonotype was seen many times. The gene calls are TRBV12-3 or TRBV12-4 and TRBJ2-7, with 7 nucleotides matching TRBD2. CDR3 length: 14 amino acids. V gave up 4 bases and J gave up 2 bases; unmatched junction bases: 5. The CDR3 nucleotides are TGTGCCAGCAGTTCGAGCGGGACCACCTACGAGCAGTACTTC. This translates into CASSSSGTTYEQYF.

There are many counts of this clonotype. The gene calls are TRBV7-9 and TRBJ2-2; no clear D gene. The germline V and J ends were trimmed by 5 bases and 2 bases, with 12 bases remaining between them. The CDR3 is 15 residues long. Germline CDR1 and CDR2: SEHNR and FQNEAQ (reference sequence). The DNA of the CDR3 is TGTGCCAGCAGCCGGACCAACCAAAACACCGGGGAGCTGTTTTTT. Translating gives CASSRTNQNTGELFF. Using reference TRBV7-9 and TRBJ2-2 for the parts outside the CDR3, the full variable domain is DTGVSQNPRHKITKRGQNVTFRCDPISEHNRLYWYRQTLGQGPEFLTYFQNEAQLEKSRLLSDRFSAERPKGSFSTLEIQRTEQGDSAMYLCASSRTNQNTGELFFGEGSRLTVL.

This sequence joins TRBV5-8 and TRBJ2-7; 12 nucleotides match TRBD2. With 4 bases clipped from V and 12 bases from J, the junction kept 14 bases outside the gene matches. CDR1 is SGHTS, CDR2 YDEGEE, per germline. This CDR3 contains 15 residues. The CDR3 DNA follows: TGTGCCAGCAGCCCTGCGGGACTAGCGGGCCCTGTGGGGTACTTC. Amino acids: CASSPAGLAGPVGYF.

The chain carries TRBV7-8 and TRBJ2-3, with 8 positions matching TRBD2. The V gene's germline CDR1 is SGHVS and CDR2 FQNEAQ. V lost 5 bases and J lost 3; bases outside the gene matches: 10. The CDR3 is made up of 16 amino acids. In DNA form, the CDR3 reads TGTGCCAGCAGCGGGACTAGAATTGGGCCGACAGATACGCAGTATTTT. Its translation is CASSGTRIGPTDTQYF.

The chain has TRBV7-9 and TRBJ2-5, with TRBD2 matching 14 bases. With V trimmed by 5 bases and J by 4 bases, 6 bases remained unmatched. Per the germline V gene, CDR1 is SEHNR and CDR2 is FQNEAQ (reference sequence). CDR3 length: 16 residues. CDR3 sequence reads: CASSQGLAGVPETQYF. As DNA, the CDR3 is TGTGCCAGCAGCCAGGGACTAGCGGGAGTACCAGAGACCCAGTACTTC.

This clonotype was observed a handful of times. The V gene is TRBV5-1, the J gene TRBJ2-3; tentative D call: TRBD2 (5 bases). The CDR3 runs 13 residues. The V end lost 0 bases, the J end lost 6 bases, and 8 bases lay between the germline ends. Germline V gene lookup returns CDR1 SGHRS and CDR2 YFSETQ. This CDR3 is CASSLVTTDTQYF. DNA for the CDR3: TGCGCCAGCAGCTTGGTGACTACGGATACGCAGTATTTT.

The chain has TRBV5-1 and TRBJ2-2; maybe TRBD2 (5 bases). This CDR3 has 13 amino acids. The germline V gene has CDR1 SGHRS and CDR2 YFSETQ. The V gene lost 5 bases and the J gene lost 7 bases, with 12 bases spanning the gap. CDR3 region: CASRQRGYGELFF. CDR3 sequence (DNA): TGCGCCAGCAGGCAACGGGGTTACGGGGAGCTGTTTTTT. The variable domain in full, with the rest retrieved from reference TRBV5-1 and TRBJ2-2, is KAGVTQTPRYLIKTRGQQVTLSCSPISGHRSVSWYQQTPGQGLQFLFEYFSETQRNKGNFPGRFSGRQFSNSRSEMNVSTLELGDSALYLCASRQRGYGELFFGEGSRLTVL.

This clonotype was seen only a few times. The chain combines TRBV29-1 with TRBJ2-5; no clear D. Per the germline V gene, CDR1 is SQVTM and CDR2 is ANQGSEA. V lost 7 bases to trimming and J lost 2 bases, with 17 bases between them. CDR3 length: 14 residues. CDR3: CSEKTPGRQETQYF. The CDR3 DNA follows: TGCAGCGAGAAGACCCCAGGTCGTCAAGAGACCCAGTACTTC.

This clonotype was seen a handful of times. The chain links TRBV5-1 to TRBJ1-1; D ambiguous. The CDR3 has 15 amino acids. Germline CDR1 reads SGHRS; CDR2 reads YFSETQ. V lost 3 bases and J lost 1, with 13 bases in between. This chain's CDR3 is CASSSDGRGNTEAFF. In DNA, the CDR3 is TGCGCCAGCAGCTCCGATGGAAGAGGGAACACTGAAGCTTTCTTT. Based on the CDR3 plus reference TRBV5-1 and TRBJ1-1, the full variable domain is KAGVTQTPRYLIKTRGQQVTLSCSPISGHRSVSWYQQTPGQGLQFLFEYFSETQRNKGNFPGRFSGRQFSNSRSEMNVSTLELGDSALYLCASSSDGRGNTEAFFGQGTRLTVV.

This sequence joins TRBV6-1 and TRBJ1-5; possibly TRBD1 for D (5 bases). The germline V gene encodes CDR1 MNHNS and CDR2 SASEGT. CDR3 length: 14 residues. Deletions cut 6 bases from V and 3 bases from J, with 12 bases between. The CDR3 sequence is CASRRGPNNQPQHF. The CDR3 DNA is TGTGCCAGCAGGAGGGGTCCGAACAATCAGCCCCAGCATTTT.

This clonotype has just a few counts. The genes are TRBV7-7 and TRBJ2-5; D tentatively fits TRBD1 or TRBD2 (5 bases each). Germline values: CDR1 SSHAT, CDR2 FNYEAQ (reference sequence). V lost 3 bases, J lost 4 bases, and 9 bases lay in between. This CDR3 is built from 13 residues. The CDR3 DNA reads as TGTGCCAGCAGCTTCCTGAGGGGAGAGACCCAGTACTTC. Protein product: CASSFLRGETQYF.

This clonotype was counted at least ten times. The chain recombines TRBV5-1 with TRBJ2-1; 7 bases are a match to TRBD1. In germline, CDR1 is SGHRS, CDR2 YFSETQ. The length of the CDR3 is 16 residues. Losses at the gene ends were 5 bases for V and 7 bases for J; bases not matched to a gene: 15. The CDR3 region has the DNA TGCGCCAGCAGTACGCGAACAGGGGCCAACAGGAATGAGCAGTTCTTC. The encoded protein is CASSTRTGANRNEQFF. Complete variable domain (other parts from reference TRBV5-1 and TRBJ2-1): KAGVTQTPRYLIKTRGQQVTLSCSPISGHRSVSWYQQTPGQGLQFLFEYFSETQRNKGNFPGRFSGRQFSNSRSEMNVSTLELGDSALYLCASSTRTGANRNEQFFGPGTRLTVL.

This clonotype was detected only a few times. The genes are TRBV6-1 and TRBJ2-3; D gene unclear. CDR3 length: 15 residues. CDR1 MNHNS and CDR2 SASEGT come from the germline V gene. The germline V and J ends were trimmed by 4 bases and 0 bases, with 11 bases remaining between them. CDR3 in amino acids: CASSGNSLSTDTQYF. CDR3 DNA: TGTGCCAGCAGTGGAAACAGCCTCAGCACAGATACGCAGTATTTT.

CDR3 region: CASSIAVNSYEQYF. In nucleotides, the CDR3 is TGTGCCAGTAGTATCGCGGTGAATTCGTACGAGCAGTACTTC. The chain employs TRBV19 and TRBJ2-7; D not resolved. This CDR3 has 14 residues. From germline, CDR1 is LNHDA and CDR2 SQIVND (reference sequence). The V gene lost 3 bases and the J gene lost 4 bases, with 13 bases spanning the gap.

The table lists this clonotype with a few counts. The chain couples TRBV29-1 to TRBJ2-1; D ambiguous. This CDR3 contains 11 residues. V was shortened by 2 bases and J by 10 bases, with 9 bases between the two germline ends. Germline CDR1 SQVTM, CDR2 ANQGSEA. The CDR3 is CSVEREREQFF. CDR3 sequence (DNA): TGCAGCGTTGAAAGGGAAAGGGAGCAGTTCTTC.

This chain links TRBV11-2 with TRBJ2-7, with 8 bases matching TRBD2. Trimming removed 3 bases from V and 1 base from J; junction bases left unmatched: 5. CDR1 and CDR2 (germline): SGHAT, FQNNGV. CDR3 length: 15 residues. The CDR3 coding sequence is TGTGCCAGCAGCTTTAGGCTAGCGGGTTCCTACGAGCAGTACTTC. Translated: CASSFRLAGSYEQYF.

J is TRBJ1-5 and V is TRBV2; TRBD1 agrees at 7 bases. V gave up 8 bases and J gave up 5 bases; unmatched junction bases: 12. Germline CDR1 and CDR2: SNHLY and FYNNEI. The CDR3 covers 15 residues. The CDR3 reads CASGGRGEFDQPQHF. The CDR3 DNA reads as TGTGCCAGCGGTGGCAGGGGGGAGTTTGATCAGCCCCAGCATTTT.

This chain uses TRBV5-1 with TRBJ2-3, with 7 bases fitting TRBD1. Trimming removed 3 bases from V and 5 bases from J; junction bases left unmatched: 9. This CDR3 is built from 15 residues. Germline lookup yields CDR1 SGHRS and CDR2 YFSETQ. The CDR3 region has the DNA TGCGCCAGCAGCTCGCAGAGACAGGGTCAAGATACGCAGTATTTT. Amino acid sequence: CASSSQRQGQDTQYF.

This clonotype has only a few counts. V and J are TRBV12-3 or TRBV12-4 and TRBJ1-6; D uncertain. The CDR3 length is 15 residues. Trimming cost V 4 bases and J 0 bases, with 7 bases left between them. DNA of the CDR3: TGTGCCAGCAGTTCCCGGGACTCCTATAATTCACCCCTCCACTTT. Protein product: CASSSRDSYNSPLHF.

The chain recombines TRBV18 with TRBJ2-5; a possible D gene is TRBD2 (5 bases). The V and J ends lost 4 bases and 1 base respectively, with 10 bases between them. This CDR3 is 14 amino acids long. The germline V gene has CDR1 KGHSH and CDR2 LQKENI. DNA for the CDR3: TGTGCCAGCTCACTTTCCGGGATCCAAGAGACCCAGTACTTC. It yields the protein CASSLSGIQETQYF.

The chain employs TRBV12-3 or TRBV12-4 and TRBJ2-1, with D unclear. This CDR3 has 13 residues. The germline V and J ends were trimmed by 7 bases and 7 bases, with 14 bases remaining between them. Here the CDR3 reads CASNSVAVNEQFF. The CDR3 region has the DNA TGTGCCAGCAATTCGGTCGCAGTGAATGAGCAGTTCTTC.

With respect to this clonotype: A read error may explain this, as a much larger clone is one base away. The J gene is TRBJ2-1, the V gene TRBV2; D is ambiguous. The V gene lost 7 bases and the J gene lost 3 bases, with 4 bases spanning the gap. There are 11 residues in the CDR3. CDR1 and CDR2 (germline): SNHLY, FYNNEI. CDR3 sequence reads: CASKVYNEQFF. For the CDR3, the DNA is TGTGCCAGCAAAGTCTACAATGAGCAGTTCTTC.

This clonotype was counted between two and nine times. The V and J genes are TRBV18 and TRBJ1-2; D possibly corresponds to TRBD1 (6 bases). V gave up 2 bases and J gave up 5 bases, with 12 bases separating them. The CDR3 length is 14 residues. Germline values: CDR1 KGHSH, CDR2 LQKENI. The CDR3 DNA sequence: TGTGCCAGCTCACCAATTGGGGGCGGATATGGCTACACCTTC. It yields the protein CASSPIGGGYGYTF.

The V gene is TRBV20-1, the J gene TRBJ1-3; D ambiguous. Germline V gene lookup returns CDR1 DFQATT and CDR2 SNEGSKA (reference sequence). The V gene lost 3 bases and the J gene lost 1 base, with 13 bases spanning the gap. There are 15 residues in the CDR3. The CDR3 nucleotides are TGCAGTGCTAGGGGTACTCAGACTTCTGGAAACACCATATATTTT. This gives the protein CSARGTQTSGNTIYF.

In this sample, this clonotype turned up a few times. The chain carries TRBV5-1 and TRBJ1-2; TRBD1 matches 8 bases. The CDR3 totals 17 residues. V trimming: 0 bases; J trimming: 0 bases; junction bases outside the gene matches: 7. Per the germline V gene, CDR1 is SGHRS and CDR2 is YFSETQ. CDR3 in DNA: TGCGCCAGCAGCTTGGCTACGACAGGGGTATCTAACTATGGCTACACCTTC. As protein: CASSLATTGVSNYGYTF. The complete variable domain, with remaining parts taken from reference TRBV5-1 and TRBJ1-2, reads KAGVTQTPRYLIKTRGQQVTLSCSPISGHRSVSWYQQTPGQGLQFLFEYFSETQRNKGNFPGRFSGRQFSNSRSEMNVSTLELGDSALYLCASSLATTGVSNYGYTFGSGTRLTVV.

The V and J genes are TRBV7-8 and TRBJ1-1; D is uncertain. CDR3 length: 14 amino acids. With 6 bases removed from V and 5 bases from J, the gap between germline ends came to 16 bases. CDR1 is SGHVS, CDR2 FQNEAQ, per germline. The CDR3 is CASSNPPGKTEAFF. Here the CDR3 DNA reads TGTGCCAGCAGTAACCCCCCGGGGAAGACTGAAGCTTTCTTT.